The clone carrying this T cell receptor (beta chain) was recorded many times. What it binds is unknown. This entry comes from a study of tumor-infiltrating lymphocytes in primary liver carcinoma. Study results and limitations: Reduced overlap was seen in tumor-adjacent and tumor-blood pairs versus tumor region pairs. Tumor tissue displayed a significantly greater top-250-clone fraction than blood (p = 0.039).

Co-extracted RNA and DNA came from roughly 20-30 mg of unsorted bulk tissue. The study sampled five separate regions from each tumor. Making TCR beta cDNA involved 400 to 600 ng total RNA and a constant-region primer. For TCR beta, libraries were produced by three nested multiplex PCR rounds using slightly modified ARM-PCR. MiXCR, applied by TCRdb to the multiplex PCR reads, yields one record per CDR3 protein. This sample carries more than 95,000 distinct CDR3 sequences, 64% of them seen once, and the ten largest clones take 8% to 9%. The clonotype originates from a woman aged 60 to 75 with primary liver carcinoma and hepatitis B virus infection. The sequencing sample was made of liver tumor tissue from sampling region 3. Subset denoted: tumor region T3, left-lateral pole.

CDR3 sequence reads: CASSQDSPRGEQYF. The DNA for the CDR3 is TGTGCCAGCAGCCAGGACTCCCCCCGAGGCGAGCAGTACTTC. This sequence joins TRBV6-5 and TRBJ2-7; maybe TRBD2 (5 bases). Trimming cost V 6 bases and J 6 bases, with 18 bases left between them. The germline V gene encodes CDR1 MNHEY and CDR2 SVGAGI. The CDR3 spans 14 residues.